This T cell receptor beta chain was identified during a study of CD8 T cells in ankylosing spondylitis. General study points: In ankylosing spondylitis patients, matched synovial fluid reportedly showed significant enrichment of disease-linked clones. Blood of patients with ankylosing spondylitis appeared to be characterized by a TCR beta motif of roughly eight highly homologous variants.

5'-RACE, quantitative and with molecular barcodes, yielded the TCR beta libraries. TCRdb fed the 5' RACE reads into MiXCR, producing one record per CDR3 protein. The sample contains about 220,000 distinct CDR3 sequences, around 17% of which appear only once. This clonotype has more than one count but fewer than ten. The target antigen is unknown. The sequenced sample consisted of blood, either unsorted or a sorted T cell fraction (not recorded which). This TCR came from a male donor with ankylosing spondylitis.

As DNA, the CDR3 is TGTGCCAGCAGCTTAGTGACGGACTCCTACGAGCAGTACTTC. Its translation is CASSLVTDSYEQYF. This rearrangement joins TRBV7-2 to TRBJ2-7; no definite D call. Germline-derived CDR1 and CDR2 are SGHTA and FQGNSA. Trimming took 1 base from V and 0 from J, leaving 7 bases between them. The CDR3 has 14 residues. Full variable domain (missing parts from reference TRBV7-2 and TRBJ2-7): GAGVSQSPSNKVTEKGKDVELRCDPISGHTALYWYRQSLGQGLEFLIYFQGNSAPDKSGLPSDRFSAERTGGSVSTLTIQRTQQEDSAVYLCASSLVTDSYEQYFGPGTRLTVT.